The 29 T cell receptor beta chains presented below share a single source sample, sequenced in a study of CD8 T cells in ankylosing spondylitis. Study-level results: Ankylosing spondylitis blood appeared to carry a characteristic TCR beta motif of roughly 8 highly homologous variants.

Their cognate antigens are unknown. TCRdb reanalysed the 5' RACE reads using MiXCR and keeps one entry per CDR3 protein. The sample records 400,000 to 450,000 distinct CDR3 sequences, approximately 17% being singletons. The sample comprised blood, either unsorted or a sorted T cell fraction (not recorded which). Every receptor here comes from a male donor with ankylosing spondylitis.

V usage is TRBV4-2 and J usage is TRBJ2-7; weak D call: TRBD1 (5 bases). Trimming stripped 0 bases from V and 5 bases from J, with 14 bases between. The CDR3 runs 15 residues. The germline gives CDR1 LGHNA, CDR2 YNFKEQ. The CDR3: CASSQDWAGIDEQYF. For the CDR3, the DNA is TGTGCCAGCAGCCAAGATTGGGCAGGGATCGACGAGCAGTACTTC.

This clonotype was picked up a small number of times. The chain has TRBV13 and TRBJ1-2, with D possibly being TRBD1 (5 bases). Looked up from germline, CDR1 is PRHDT and CDR2 is FYEKMQ (reference sequence). This CDR3 is built from 18 residues. Between the trimmed V and J ends, which lost 7 bases and 1 base, there was a span of 25 bases. CDR3 sequence reads: CASNRGDAGVNSNYGYTF. The CDR3 nucleotides read TGTGCCAGCAACCGTGGGGACGCAGGAGTCAATAGTAACTATGGCTACACCTTC.

The gene calls are TRBV6-5 and TRBJ2-4; TRBD2 matches 7 bases. Germline trimming cut 4 bases from V and 2 bases from J; bases unmatched to any gene: 8. The CDR3 contains 16 residues. In germline, CDR1 is MNHEY, CDR2 SVGAGI. The CDR3 loop is CASSSTAGRTKNIQYF. For the CDR3, the DNA is TGTGCCAGCAGTTCAACTGCCGGGAGGACCAAAAACATTCAGTACTTC.

The V gene is TRBV15, the J gene TRBJ2-1, with D maybe TRBD2 (5 bases). The V gene's germline CDR1 is LNHNV and CDR2 YYDKDF (reference sequence). V was shortened by 0 bases and J by 9 bases, with 15 bases between the two germline ends. This CDR3 region has 15 residues. CDR3 bases: TGTGCCACCAGCAGAGATCGAAAGAGGGCCCCTGAGCAGTTCTTC. Amino acid sequence: CATSRDRKRAPEQFF.

The rearrangement links TRBV6-1 to TRBJ2-7; tentatively, D is TRBD1 or TRBD2 (5 bases each). Trimming removed 7 bases at V and 2 bases at J, with 15 bases between. The CDR3 covers 14 residues. Germline V CDR1 and CDR2: MNHNS, SASEGT. The CDR3 is CASMEAGPTYEQYF. The DNA for the CDR3 is TGTGCCAGCATGGAGGCAGGGCCCACCTACGAGCAGTACTTC.

A few counts support this clonotype. The CDR3, as DNA: TGTGCCACCAGTGACCCTTACGGGGGGGCTGGAGATACGCAGTATTTT. Its protein is CATSDPYGGAGDTQYF. V usage is TRBV24-1 and J usage is TRBJ2-3, with 8 bases identical to TRBD2. The CDR3 extends over 16 amino acids. Trimming took 4 bases from V and 5 from J; bases not matched to a gene: 10. CDR1 and CDR2 from the germline V gene are KGHDR and SFDVKD.

Comment on this clonotype: An end of the junction differs from the germline gene, which may be a read error. The chain links TRBV7-9 to TRBJ2-7; tentatively, D is TRBD2 (6 bases). The length of the CDR3 is 17 residues. Germline V gene data show CDR1 as SEHNR and CDR2 as FQNEAQ (reference sequence). The CDR3 reads CASTLTRGPGGSYEQYF. The CDR3 DNA reads TGTGCCAGCACCTTAACAAGGGGTCCCGGGGGTTCCTACGAGCAGTACTTC.

This clonotype was picked up a small number of times. The chain carries TRBV12-3 or TRBV12-4 and TRBJ1-1, with D possibly matching TRBD1 (6 bases). The CDR3 extends over 14 amino acids. The germline V and J ends were trimmed by 8 bases and 1 base, with 14 bases remaining between them. CDR3 loop: CASSPDRQNTEAFF. In DNA, the CDR3 is TGTGCCAGCTCCCCGGACAGACAGAACACTGAAGCTTTCTTT.

This clonotype was seen a handful of times. The chain combines TRBV6-1 with TRBJ1-1; D may be TRBD1 (6 bases). Germline V gene sequence: CDR1 MNHNS, CDR2 SASEGT. The CDR3 totals 14 residues. V lost 6 bases and J lost 3, with 14 bases in between. In DNA, the CDR3 is TGTGCCAGCAGCCCCGGGGGCGAGTACACTGAAGCTTTCTTT. Amino acid sequence: CASSPGGEYTEAFF.

This clonotype has only a few counts. The chain uses TRBV18 and TRBJ2-5; D is possibly TRBD1 (6 bases). There are 13 residues in the CDR3. Germline CDR1 is KGHSH and CDR2 is LQKENI. The V end was cut by 2 bases, the J end by 5 bases, with 9 bases between. The CDR3 nucleotides read TGTGCCAGCTCACCAACGAGGGGGGAGACCCAGTACTTC. Its translation is CASSPTRGETQYF.

This clonotype was recorded a few times. The chain has TRBV5-6 and TRBJ2-3; the match to TRBD2 covers 8 bases. The germline gives CDR1 SGHDT, CDR2 YYEEEE. V lost 1 base to trimming and J lost 4 bases; unmatched junction nucleotides: 14. This CDR3 spans 18 amino acids. CDR3 DNA: TGTGCCAGCAGCTTGACACCCCTTTTAGCGGGATTACCAGATACGCAGTATTTT. This sequence encodes CASSLTPLLAGLPDTQYF.

The chain recombines TRBV12-3 or TRBV12-4 with TRBJ2-7; 8 bases align to TRBD1. The CDR3 consists of 16 residues. Germline trimming cut 1 base from V and 3 bases from J; bases unmatched to any gene: 8. The chain's CDR3 is CASSLGSGTGVYEQYF. The CDR3, as DNA: TGTGCCAGCAGTTTAGGTTCCGGGACAGGAGTCTACGAGCAGTACTTC.

This clonotype was counted a few times. This chain connects TRBV2 to TRBJ2-3; D uncertain. The CDR3 consists of 12 residues. V dropped 7 bases and J dropped 4 bases, with 9 bases sitting between them. The germline V gene has CDR1 SNHLY and CDR2 FYNNEI. CDR3 in amino acids: CASTRRADTQYF. The CDR3 DNA reads as TGTGCCAGCACCAGACGGGCAGATACGCAGTATTTT.

The rearrangement links TRBV19 to TRBJ2-3; D is perhaps TRBD2 (5 bases). Germline assignment: CDR1 LNHDA and CDR2 SQIVND (reference sequence). This CDR3 region has 12 residues. V was cut by 1 base and J by 7 bases, with 6 bases left in between. CDR3 bases: TGTGCCAGTAGTATAGGGAGGAATACGCAGTATTTT. Translation: CASSIGRNTQYF.

This clonotype turned up a few times. CDR3 region: CSVDRDRAYNEQFF. The CDR3, as DNA: TGCAGCGTGGACCGCGACAGGGCCTACAATGAGCAGTTCTTC. J is TRBJ2-1 and V is TRBV29-1, with 7 bases lining up with TRBD1. The CDR3 contains 14 residues. Trimming removed 6 bases from V and 2 bases from J; junction bases left unmatched: 7. Germline V gene sequence: CDR1 SQVTM, CDR2 ANQGSEA.

This clonotype has a count of ten or more. The V and J genes are TRBV12-3 or TRBV12-4 and TRBJ2-7, with a weak D call TRBD2 (6 bases). This CDR3 has 12 amino acids. V was trimmed by 5 bases and J by 4 bases, leaving 9 bases between them. The CDR3 loop reads CASSRRVYEQYF. CDR3 nucleotide sequence: TGTGCCAGCAGTCGGAGGGTGTACGAGCAGTACTTC.

There are a few counts of this clonotype. The chain couples TRBV28 to TRBJ1-5; D is uncertain. V shed 1 base and J shed 6 bases, with 10 bases lying between them. Germline V lookup: CDR1 MDHEN, CDR2 SYDVKM. CDR3 size: 14 residues. The CDR3 sequence is CASSLSNGRQPQHF. CDR3 nucleotides: TGTGCCAGCAGTTTATCGAACGGTCGTCAGCCCCAGCATTTT.

The rearrangement links TRBV7-9 to TRBJ2-1, with TRBD2 matching over 8 bases. The V gene's germline CDR1 is SEHNR and CDR2 FQNEAQ (reference sequence). The CDR3 totals 16 residues. The ends lost 2 bases at V and 8 bases at J; junction bases unmatched: 11. The chain's CDR3 is CASSLHGRAGLDEQFF. CDR3 DNA sequence: TGTGCCAGCAGCTTACACGGGAGGGCCGGTTTGGATGAGCAGTTCTTC.

A few counts support this clonotype. The chain uses TRBV6-1 and TRBJ2-2; D may be TRBD2 (5 bases). V was cut by 8 bases and J by 1 base, with 11 bases left in between. The CDR3 sequence is 14 residues long. Germline CDR1 MNHNS, CDR2 SASEGT. The CDR3 is CASGLAGNTGELFF. DNA for the CDR3: TGTGCCAGCGGGCTAGCAGGGAACACCGGGGAGCTGTTTTTT.

The chain uses TRBV28 and TRBJ1-2; D is possibly TRBD1 (5 bases). The V and J ends lost 5 bases and 3 bases respectively, with 13 bases between them. The CDR3 covers 14 residues. Germline V gives CDR1 MDHEN, CDR2 SYDVKM. The CDR3 coding sequence is TGTGCCAGCAGTCCCATCGGGACGGACTATGGCTACACCTTC. Its translation is CASSPIGTDYGYTF.

This chain connects TRBV20-1 to TRBJ1-2; 10 bases are a match to TRBD1. The CDR3 loop spans 16 amino acids. Germline CDR1 and CDR2: DFQATT and SNEGSKA (reference sequence). V lost 5 bases to trimming and J lost 5 bases; unmatched junction nucleotides: 14. CDR3: CSAGGTGAGLSYGYTF. The CDR3 DNA reads as TGCAGTGCTGGGGGGACAGGGGCCGGGTTAAGTTATGGCTACACCTTC.

This clonotype was counted only a few times. This sequence joins TRBV12-3 or TRBV12-4 and TRBJ2-1; 13 nucleotides line up with TRBD2. The CDR3 contains 17 residues. Trimming took 5 bases from V and 4 from J; bases not matched to a gene: 8. CDR3 residues: CASSRGTSGTFYNEQFF. The CDR3 DNA sequence: TGTGCCAGCAGTCGAGGGACTAGCGGGACATTTTACAATGAGCAGTTCTTC.

This clonotype was seen a handful of times. The J gene is TRBJ1-2, the V gene TRBV3-1; D is unresolved. The CDR3 covers 12 residues. The germline gives CDR1 LGHDT, CDR2 YNNKEL (reference sequence). Trimming pared 2 bases from V and 7 bases from J, leaving 8 bases between. Written as DNA, the CDR3 is TGTGCCAGCAGCCAATCTGAGAGTGGCTACACCTTC. It encodes CASSQSESGYTF.

This clonotype was detected a few times. The chain carries TRBV12-3 or TRBV12-4 and TRBJ2-1; 9 nucleotides agree with TRBD2. This CDR3 is 15 amino acids long. J gave up 3 bases and V 3 bases, and 3 bases lay outside the gene matches. The CDR3 DNA is TGTGCCAGCAGTTTCCGACTAGCGGACTACAATGAGCAGTTCTTC. This codes for CASSFRLADYNEQFF.

This clonotype was picked up a small number of times. The J gene is TRBJ2-3, the V gene TRBV15; the D is unclear. V lost 8 bases to trimming and J lost 6 bases, with 15 bases between them. Germline V lookup: CDR1 LNHNV, CDR2 YYDKDF (reference sequence). This CDR3 region has 13 residues. The CDR3 sequence: CATRFGVKDTQYF. The CDR3 nucleotides are TGTGCCACCCGTTTTGGGGTGAAGGATACGCAGTATTTT. Filled out from reference TRBV15 and TRBJ2-3, the complete variable domain reads DAMVIQNPRYQVTQFGKPVTLSCSQTLNHNVMYWYQQKSSQAPKLLFHYYDKDFNNEADTPDNFQSRRPNTSFCFLDIRSPGLGDTAMYLCATRFGVKDTQYFGPGTRLTVL.

The chain couples TRBV7-9 to TRBJ1-2; D is uncertain. Germline assignment: CDR1 SEHNR and CDR2 FQNEAQ (reference sequence). The V gene lost 2 bases and the J gene lost 4 bases, with 14 bases spanning the gap. The CDR3 is made up of 15 amino acids. The CDR3 region has the DNA TGTGCCAGCAGCTTACCCTTTAAGGCCCCCTATGGCTACACCTTC. This codes for CASSLPFKAPYGYTF. Variable domain in full (rest from reference TRBV7-9 and TRBJ1-2): DTGVSQNPRHKITKRGQNVTFRCDPISEHNRLYWYRQTLGQGPEFLTYFQNEAQLEKSRLLSDRFSAERPKGSFSTLEIQRTEQGDSAMYLCASSLPFKAPYGYTFGSGTRLTVV.

This clonotype was recorded a few times. The CDR3 loop is CAISDRQDHNEQFF. The CDR3 DNA is TGTGCCATCAGTGACAGACAGGATCACAATGAGCAGTTCTTC. The chain joins TRBV10-3 to TRBJ2-1; tentative D call: TRBD1 (6 bases). V was clipped by 3 bases and J by 5 bases, with 11 bases between them. Looked up from germline, CDR1 is ENHRY and CDR2 is SYGVKD. The CDR3 consists of 14 residues.

The chain couples TRBV20-1 to TRBJ2-3, with 9 bases identical to TRBD2. The V segment lost 3 bases and the J segment 5 bases; nucleotides outside the gene matches: 3. The germline gives CDR1 DFQATT, CDR2 SNEGSKA (reference sequence). The CDR3 covers 13 residues. In DNA, the CDR3 is TGCAGTGCTAGTTCTAGCGGGGTAGATACGCAGTATTTT. Its translation is CSASSSGVDTQYF.

In its sample, this clonotype was seen a few times. This chain joins TRBV7-9 and TRBJ2-3, with 7 bases fitting TRBD2. Germline V gives CDR1 SEHNR, CDR2 FQNEAQ (reference sequence). After removal of 5 bases from V and 6 bases from J, the junction contained 14 bases not matched to a gene. The length of the CDR3 is 16 residues. The CDR3: CASSPPWLAEGDTQYF. DNA of the CDR3: TGTGCCAGCAGCCCTCCGTGGCTAGCGGAGGGGGATACGCAGTATTTT.